This TCR beta chain was sequenced during a study of blood T cell repertoires in COVID-19. At the level of the study: Spain, Italy and the United States supplied samples that represented acute and convalescent COVID-19. T cells, B-cell-depleted T cells, or PBMCs provided the cDNA or gDNA that served as material.

Authors' analysis steps: The assay estimated nucleated cells by amplifying reference gene primers. This table comes from immunoSEQ multiplex PCR, and its TCRdb copy is limited to in-frame clones, with some not included. V, J and clone size derive from that table, while D and trimming were established from the DNA sequence. Here the sample spans over 400,000 clones, 70% to 90% being singletons. CDR1 is LGHDT and CDR2 is YNNKEL in the germline V gene (reference sequence). Trimming took 4 bases from V and 6 from J, leaving 9 bases between them. CDR3 length: 13 amino acids. Specimen: peripheral blood. The sequence was collected from a woman aged 25 to 39 with active or convalescent COVID-19. This chain connects TRBV3-1 (or the pseudogene TRBV3-2) to TRBJ2-2; D not resolved. CDR3 residues: CASSPSSPGELFF. DNA of the CDR3: TGTGCCAGCAGCCCAAGTAGCCCCGGGGAGCTGTTTTTT.